Listed below are T cell receptor beta chains from one sample, sequenced in a study of Ad26.COV2.S vaccination and SARS-CoV-2 variants. Libraries were prepared by immunoSEQ multiplex PCR; TCRdb keeps only in-frame clonotypes and omits some of them. The profile shows fewer than 500,000 clones, roughly 91% of them singletons. This specimen consisted of peripheral blood, obtained in a trial of Ad26.COV2.S vaccine versus placebo. These receptors all stem from a person aged 18-65 years who received the Ad26.COV2.S COVID-19 vaccine or a placebo. The CDR3 runs from the conserved cysteine through the conserved F or W. The D gene is left open where the match is weak. Rows may omit the clone size; those that give it use once, few, many or a size class.

j_call,d_call,cdr3_length,clone_size,v_call,cdr3_nt,cdr3_aa
TRBJ1-1,-,15,-,TRBV5-4,TGTGCCAGCAGCTTGGCCGGCAGGGGGAACACTGAAGCTTTCTTT,CASSLAGRGNTEAFF
TRBJ1-2,TRBD1,13,-,TRBV11-2,TGTGCCAGCAGCAAATCGACAGGGACGGGCTACACCTTC,CASSKSTGTGYTF
TRBJ2-7,TRBD1,14,-,TRBV14,TGTGCCAGCAGCCGAGGGACAGGGGGCTACGAGCAGTACTTC,CASSRGTGGYEQYF
TRBJ2-7,-,13,-,TRBV28,TGTGCCAGCAGAGCCAAGGACAGAGGACTTCAGTACTTC,CASRAKDRGLQYF
TRBJ2-5,TRBD2,16,-,TRBV5-1,TGCGCCAGCATCGGCGGGGCTAGCGGCTACCAAGAGACCCAGTACTTC,CASIGGASGYQETQYF
TRBJ1-5,TRBD1,16,few,TRBV24-1,TGTGCCACCAGTGATGGGACAGACACGAGCAATCAGCCCCAGCATTTT,CATSDGTDTSNQPQHF
TRBJ2-3,TRBD2,14,-,TRBV5-4,TGTGCCAGCAGCTACGCGGGGGGTGGTGATACGCAGTATTTT,CASSYAGGGDTQYF
TRBJ2-7,-,14,-,TRBV6-1,TGTGCCAGCAGTGAAGTGGCCCACAGCTACGAGCAGTACTTC,CASSEVAHSYEQYF
TRBJ2-3,TRBD2,15,-,TRBV3-1/TRBV3-2,TGTGCCAGCAGCCAAGGTAGCGGGAGTACAGATACGCAGTATTTT,CASSQGSGSTDTQYF
TRBJ2-3,-,15,-,TRBV5-4,TGTGCCAGCAGCTGGGGGAGCGGTAGCACAGATACGCAGTATTTT,CASSWGSGSTDTQYF
TRBJ2-2,-,15,-,TRBV5-1,TGCGCCAGCAGCTTGGAACAGGGTGACACCGGGGAGCTGTTTTTT,CASSLEQGDTGELFF
TRBJ1-1,-,19,-,TRBV19,TGTGCCAGTAGTATTGAAGGTTACGGGGCCTACAGACGGAACACTGAAGCTTTCTTT,CASSIEGYGAYRRNTEAFF
TRBJ2-1,-,13,-,TRBV7-3,TGTGCCAGCAGCAGAACTAGCAACCATGAGCAGTTCTTC,CASSRTSNHEQFF
TRBJ1-4,TRBD1,16,-,TRBV7-8,TGTGCCAGCAGCTTCGGCCGGGACAGGATAAATGAAAAACTGTTTTTT,CASSFGRDRINEKLFF
TRBJ2-3,TRBD2,15,-,TRBV6-5,TGTGCCAGCAGCTTTAGGACTAGCGGGAGTGATACGCAGTATTTT,CASSFRTSGSDTQYF
TRBJ2-3,TRBD2,15,-,TRBV11-2,TGTGCCAGCAGCTCCAGCGGGACTAGCACAGATACGCAGTATTTT,CASSSSGTSTDTQYF
TRBJ1-4,TRBD1,16,once,TRBV5-6,TGTGCCAGCAGCTCATCGGGACAGATAGGGGATGAAAAACTGTTTTTT,CASSSSGQIGDEKLFF
TRBJ2-1,-,16,-,TRBV7-9,TGTGCCAGCAGCCCCCCCCTACGAAATTCCTACAATGAGCAGTTCTTC,CASSPPLRNSYNEQFF
TRBJ2-7,TRBD1,15,-,TRBV30,TGTGCCTGGGGGCCAGGGACAGGGGCAGGCGGAGAGCAGTACTTC,CAWGPGTGAGGEQYF
TRBJ1-1,-,14,-,TRBV18,TGTGCCAGCTCATCTGGGGGACGGAACACTGAAGCTTTCTTT,CASSSGGRNTEAFF
TRBJ2-2,-,14,-,TRBV30,TGTGCCTGGAGTCCAGACTCGAACACCGGGGAGCTGTTTTTT,CAWSPDSNTGELFF
TRBJ1-2,-,15,-,TRBV7-2,TGTGCCAGCAGCTTAGCGCAAGGAGGAGACTATGGCTACACCTTC,CASSLAQGGDYGYTF
TRBJ1-1,TRBD1,15,-,TRBV9,TGTGCCAGCAGCGGGACAGGGGAGGGGAACACTGAAGCTTTCTTT,CASSGTGEGNTEAFF
TRBJ2-1,TRBD1,16,-,TRBV24-1,TGTGCCACCAGTGAGGACAGGGGGGCTACCTACAATGAGCAGTTCTTC,CATSEDRGATYNEQFF
TRBJ2-7,-,15,-,TRBV9,TGTGCCAGCAGCGCCGGGACAAATGGGCCCTACGAGCAGTACTTC,CASSAGTNGPYEQYF
TRBJ1-2,-,14,-,TRBV19,TGTGCCAGTAGTCGGGGCACCTCGTCGTATGGCTACACCTTC,CASSRGTSSYGYTF
TRBJ2-7,-,12,-,TRBV28,TGTGCCAGCAGTTTGGGGTATCTCGAGCAGTACTTC,CASSLGYLEQYF
TRBJ2-7,-,11,-,TRBV6-5,TGTGCCAGCAGAAGGGGGTACGAGCAGTACTTC,CASRRGYEQYF
TRBJ2-2,TRBD1,15,-,TRBV28,TGTGCCAGCAGTTTGTTGGACAGGGAAGTCGGGGAGCTGTTTTTT,CASSLLDREVGELFF
TRBJ2-7,TRBD2,16,-,TRBV28,TGTGCCAGCACTAGACCGGGAGGCGCGGACTCCTACGAGCAGTACTTC,CASTRPGGADSYEQYF
TRBJ2-3,TRBD1,15,-,TRBV7-3,TGTGCCAGCAGCTCCCAGACAGGGCCGGGAGATACGCAGTATTTT,CASSSQTGPGDTQYF
TRBJ2-2,TRBD2,17,-,TRBV2,TGTGCCAGCAGTGCCACTAGCGGGGGGACGAACACCGGGGAGCTGTTTTTT,CASSATSGGTNTGELFF
TRBJ2-5,TRBD2,14,-,TRBV3-1/TRBV3-2,TGTGCCAGCAGCCAACGGACTAGCGGGAGTTCCCAGTACTTC,CASSQRTSGSSQYF
TRBJ2-6,TRBD1,17,few,TRBV6-6,TGTGCCAGCAGTCGGACAGGGGGCGCCTCTGGGGCCAACGTCCTGACTTTC,CASSRTGGASGANVLTF
TRBJ2-2,TRBD2,16,-,TRBV9,TGTGCCAGCAGCGCCACTGTCGGGAGGGAAGCCGGGGAGCTGTTTTTT,CASSATVGREAGELFF
TRBJ1-5,-,16,once,TRBV15,TGTGCCACCAGCAGAGATTTGTGGGGGGTCGGTCAGCCCCAGCATTTT,CATSRDLWGVGQPQHF
TRBJ2-7,TRBD1,17,-,TRBV11-2,TGTGCCAGCAGCACCTACCGGGACAGGGTAATTGTTGACGAGCAGTACTTC,CASSTYRDRVIVDEQYF
TRBJ2-7,-,16,-,TRBV18,TGTGCCAGCTCACCAGCCCTCGGGACAAGCTTCTACGAGCAGTACTTC,CASSPALGTSFYEQYF
TRBJ2-5,-,13,-,TRBV24-1,TGTGCCACCCGGAGCTCTGGGGAAGAGACCCAGTACTTC,CATRSSGEETQYF
TRBJ2-1,TRBD2,17,few,TRBV9,TGTGCCAGCAGCGCCCCCGATAGCGGGATTGGCTACAATGAGCAGTTCTTC,CASSAPDSGIGYNEQFF
TRBJ2-7,TRBD2,15,-,TRBV29-1,TGCAGCGTTATCTTAGCGGGAGTGAGCTCCTACGAGCAGTACTTC,CSVILAGVSSYEQYF
TRBJ2-2,-,16,-,TRBV14,TGTGCCAGCAGCCAAGTTTCCGGGACTCCGCTCGGGGAGCTGTTTTTT,CASSQVSGTPLGELFF
TRBJ2-5,TRBD1,15,-,TRBV5-1,TGCGCCAGCAGCCGGGGACAGGATTACCAAGAGACCCAGTACTTC,CASSRGQDYQETQYF
TRBJ2-2,-,17,-,TRBV7-3,TGTGCCAGCAGCTTAACCCCTAGCGCCTATAACACCGGGGAGCTGTTTTTT,CASSLTPSAYNTGELFF
TRBJ1-5,-,13,-,TRBV29-1,TGCAGCGTTCGGGGTTCGGAGAATCAGCCCCAGCATTTT,CSVRGSENQPQHF